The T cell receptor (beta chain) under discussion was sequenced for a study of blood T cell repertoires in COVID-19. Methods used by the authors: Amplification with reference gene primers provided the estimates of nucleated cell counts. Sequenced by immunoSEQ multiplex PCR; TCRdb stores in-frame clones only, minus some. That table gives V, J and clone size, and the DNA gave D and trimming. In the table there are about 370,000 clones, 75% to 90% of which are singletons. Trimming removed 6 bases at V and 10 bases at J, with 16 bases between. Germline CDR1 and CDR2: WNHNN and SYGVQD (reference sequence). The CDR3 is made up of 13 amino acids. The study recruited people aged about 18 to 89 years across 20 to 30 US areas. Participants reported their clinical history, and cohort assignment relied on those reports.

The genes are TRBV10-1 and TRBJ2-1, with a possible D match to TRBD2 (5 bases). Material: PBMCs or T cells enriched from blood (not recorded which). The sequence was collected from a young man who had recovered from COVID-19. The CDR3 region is CASSRARVGEQFF. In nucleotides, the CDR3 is TGCGCCAGCAGCAGAGCGAGGGTTGGGGAGCAGTTCTTC.